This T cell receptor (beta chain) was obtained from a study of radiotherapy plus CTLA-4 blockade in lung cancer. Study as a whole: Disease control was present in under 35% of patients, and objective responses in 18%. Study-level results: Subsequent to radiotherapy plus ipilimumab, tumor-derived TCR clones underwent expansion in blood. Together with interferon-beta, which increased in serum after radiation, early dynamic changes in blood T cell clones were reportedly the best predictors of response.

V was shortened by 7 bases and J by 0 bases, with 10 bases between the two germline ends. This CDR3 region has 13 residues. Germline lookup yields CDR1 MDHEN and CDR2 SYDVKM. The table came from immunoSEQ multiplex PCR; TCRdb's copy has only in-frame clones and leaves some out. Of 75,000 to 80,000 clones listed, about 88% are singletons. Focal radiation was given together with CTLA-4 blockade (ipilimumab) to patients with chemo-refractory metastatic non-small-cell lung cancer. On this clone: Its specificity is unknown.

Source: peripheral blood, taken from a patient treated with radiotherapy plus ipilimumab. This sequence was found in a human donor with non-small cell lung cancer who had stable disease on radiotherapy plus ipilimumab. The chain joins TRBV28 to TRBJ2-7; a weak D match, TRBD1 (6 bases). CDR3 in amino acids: CASNEGVSYEQYF. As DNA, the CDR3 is TGTGCCAGCAACGAGGGGGTCTCCTACGAGCAGTACTTC.